This T cell receptor beta chain is from a study of OX40 agonist ivuxolimab in advanced cancers. Overall study context: Among those enrolled, mean age was about 62 years (range roughly 23 to 79) and about 82% were male. Whole-study findings and limits: At 0.1 to 3.0 mg/kg and by week 6, CD4+ and CD8+ T cells in the blood had expanded clonally. The mean number of expanded clones was higher in CD8+ T cells than in CD4+.

Sequenced by immunoSEQ multiplex PCR; TCRdb stores in-frame clones only, minus some. The sample gives some 86,000 clones, around 91% of which show up once; approximately 0.3% is in the top ten. Per the germline V gene, CDR1 is SGHDT and CDR2 is YYEEEE. V gave up 7 bases and J gave up 0 bases, with 11 bases separating them. The CDR3 sequence is 14 residues long. If patients had autoimmune disease history or systemic immunosuppression, they were excluded. A note on this clone: Its antigen remains unknown.

This specimen was CD4+ or CD8+ T cells sorted from blood, taken in a trial of the OX40 agonist ivuxolimab. The source of this sequence is an adult with an advanced solid tumor such as melanoma, head and neck, liver or kidney cancer. The J gene is TRBJ1-3, the V gene TRBV5-6; a possible D gene is TRBD1 (5 bases). The chain's CDR3 is CASGRGDSGNTIYF. The CDR3 nucleotides are TGTGCCAGCGGGAGGGGTGACTCTGGAAACACCATATATTTT.